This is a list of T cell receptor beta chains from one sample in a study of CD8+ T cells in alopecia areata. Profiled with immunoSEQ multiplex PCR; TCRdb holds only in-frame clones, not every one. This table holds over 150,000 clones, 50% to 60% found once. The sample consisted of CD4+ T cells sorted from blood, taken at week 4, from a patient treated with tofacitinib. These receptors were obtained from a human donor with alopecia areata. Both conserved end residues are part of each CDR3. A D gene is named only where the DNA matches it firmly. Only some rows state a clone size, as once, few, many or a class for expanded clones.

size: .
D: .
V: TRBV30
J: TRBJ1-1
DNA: TGTGCCTGGAGTGTGATGGGCCGGAGAAACACTGAAGCTTTCTTT
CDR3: CAWSVMGRRNTEAFF

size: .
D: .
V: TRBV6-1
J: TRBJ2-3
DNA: TGTGCCAGCAGCTCAACCGGACAGAGCACAGATACGCAGTATTTT
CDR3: CASSSTGQSTDTQYF

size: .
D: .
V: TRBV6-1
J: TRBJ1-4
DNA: TGTGCCAGCAGTGAAGGAGTCAGATATAATGAAAAACTGTTTTTT
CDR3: CASSEGVRYNEKLFF

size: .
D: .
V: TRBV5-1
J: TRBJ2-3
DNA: TGCGCCAGCAGCGTCGCTAGAAGCACAGATACGCAGTATTTT
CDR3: CASSVARSTDTQYF

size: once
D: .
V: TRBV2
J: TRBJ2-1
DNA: TGTGCCAGCAGTGAAGGGGGTAATGAGCAGTTCTTC
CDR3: CASSEGGNEQFF

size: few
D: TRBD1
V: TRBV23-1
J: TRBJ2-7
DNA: TGCGCCAGCAGTCAAGGGCTGGACAGGGGCTACGAGCAGTACTTC
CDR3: CASSQGLDRGYEQYF

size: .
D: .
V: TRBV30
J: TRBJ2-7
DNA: TGTGCCTGGTACCGGACCAACAGGAACGAGCAGTACTTC
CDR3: CAWYRTNRNEQYF

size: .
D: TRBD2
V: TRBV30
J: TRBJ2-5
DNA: TGTGCCTGGAGTCGGGGGGTCGCCGGGACCCAGTACTTC
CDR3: CAWSRGVAGTQYF

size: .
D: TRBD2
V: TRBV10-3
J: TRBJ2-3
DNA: TGTGCCATCAGTGACAGACTAGCGGACCCAGATACGCAGTATTTT
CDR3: CAISDRLADPDTQYF

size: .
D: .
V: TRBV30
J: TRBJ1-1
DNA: TGTGCCTGGAGTGCCCGACCCAACACTGAAGCTTTCTTT
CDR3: CAWSARPNTEAFF

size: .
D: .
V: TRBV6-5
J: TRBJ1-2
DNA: TGTGCCAGCAGACGCCCGGGGGGGAACTATGGCTACACCTTC
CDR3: CASRRPGGNYGYTF

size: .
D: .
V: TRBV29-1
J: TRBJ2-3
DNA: TGCAGCGTTGATACGGTGGCAGGGGTTCTGACAGATACGCAGTATTTT
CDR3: CSVDTVAGVLTDTQYF

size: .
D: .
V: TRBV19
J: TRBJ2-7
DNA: TGTGCCAGTAGTATAGGCGGACCCTCACAGCAGTACTTC
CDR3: CASSIGGPSQQYF

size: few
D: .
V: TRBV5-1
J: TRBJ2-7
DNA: TGCGCCAGCAGCCCCCCCGGGGGATCCCACGAGCAGTACTTC
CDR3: CASSPPGGSHEQYF

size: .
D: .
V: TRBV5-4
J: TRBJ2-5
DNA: TGTGCCAGCAGCTTGGCAGATGGAGAGACCCAGTACTTC
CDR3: CASSLADGETQYF

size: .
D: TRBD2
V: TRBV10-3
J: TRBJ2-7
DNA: TGTGCCATCAGCCCCAGGACTAGCGGGAGCTCCTACGAGCAGTACTTC
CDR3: CAISPRTSGSSYEQYF

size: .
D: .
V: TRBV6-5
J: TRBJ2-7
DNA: TGTGCCAGCAGTTCCCCTCCGGTGAACGAGCAGTACTTC
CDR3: CASSSPPVNEQYF

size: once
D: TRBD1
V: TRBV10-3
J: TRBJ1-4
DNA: TGTGCCAGCAGTTTCTTGGGACAGGGTAATGAAAAACTGTTTTTT
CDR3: CASSFLGQGNEKLFF

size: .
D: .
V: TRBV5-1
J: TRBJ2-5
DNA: TGCGCCAGCAGCTTGGGCGAAGAGACCCAGTACTTC
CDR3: CASSLGEETQYF

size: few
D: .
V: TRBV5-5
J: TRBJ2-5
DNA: TGTGCCAGCAGCTTGGGACTACGGCAGCCCCAAGAGACCCAGTACTTC
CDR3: CASSLGLRQPQETQYF

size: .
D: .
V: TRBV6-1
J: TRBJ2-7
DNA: TGTGCCAGCAGTCCTCAAGGAAGGGCCCAGTACTTC
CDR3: CASSPQGRAQYF

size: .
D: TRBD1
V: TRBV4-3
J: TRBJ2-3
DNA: TGCGCCAGCAGCCGTGACAGGGGGCCAGATACGCAGTATTTT
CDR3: CASSRDRGPDTQYF

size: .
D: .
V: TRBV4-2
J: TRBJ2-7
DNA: TGTGCCAGCAGCCAAGCGGGGGACTCCTACGAGCAGTACTTC
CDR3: CASSQAGDSYEQYF

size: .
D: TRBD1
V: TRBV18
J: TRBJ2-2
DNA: TGTGCCAGCTCACCAGGACAGGCGAACACCGGGGAGCTGTTTTTT
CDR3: CASSPGQANTGELFF